The clone carrying this TCR beta chain has a handful of counts. V lost 4 bases and J 0 bases, leaving 13 bases between the germline ends. This CDR3 comprises 16 residues. Germline V gene data show CDR1 as MGHRA and CDR2 as YSYEKL. Generated by immunoSEQ multiplex PCR, the TCRdb table keeps only in-frame clones and is missing some. The sample lists about 140,000 clones; about 87% were seen once. It was during active infection that Seattle patients were enrolled and then longitudinally followed. This specimen belongs to a study of blood T cell repertoires in COVID-19. The TCR originated in a human donor with COVID-19, enrolled during active disease. The donor label of this sample is uncertain. Material: peripheral blood. The rearrangement links TRBV4-1 to TRBJ1-3, with D tentatively TRBD1 (6 bases). Written as DNA, the CDR3 is TGCGCCAGCAGCCCGAGGGGGTTAGGCTCTGGAAACACCATATATTTT. As protein: CASSPRGLGSGNTIYF.